This T cell receptor beta chain was documented in a study of blood T cell repertoires in COVID-19. Germline V gene data show CDR1 as MGHRA and CDR2 as YSYEKL. Unmatched junction bases numbered 8, after V lost 4 bases and J lost 2 bases. The CDR3 runs 16 residues. Profiling relied on immunoSEQ multiplex PCR, and the TCRdb table lists in-frame clones only, not all of them. The repertoire holds approximately 170,000 clones, with 82% as singletons. The source of this sequence is a woman aged 80 or over with active or convalescent COVID-19. Specimen: peripheral blood. The J gene is TRBJ1-3, the V gene TRBV4-1; 7 positions agree with TRBD1. The CDR3 here is CASSLQGGSTGNTIYF. CDR3 coding DNA: TGCGCCAGCAGCCTTCAGGGGGGATCGACTGGAAACACCATATATTTT.